The TCR beta chain under discussion was sequenced for a study of Ad26.COV2.S vaccination and SARS-CoV-2 variants. Whole-study context: Each vaccinee took Ad26.COV2.S intramuscularly, once or twice 56 days apart.

Treatment noted: around 19 received Ad26.COV2.S at low or high dose, single or two shots; about five received placebo; per-sample allocation not given. Day 63 following the first vaccine or placebo injection was when the samples were taken. Method: immunoSEQ multiplex PCR; TCRdb's copy keeps in-frame clones and lacks some. The repertoire has roughly 320,000 clones, around 84% of them found once; the top ten carry approximately 2%. This clone was observed a few times. What it recognizes is unknown. Broader study findings: Vaccine recipients posted higher spike-specific TCR breadth than their placebo counterparts.

Between the trimmed V and J ends, which lost 2 bases and 5 bases, there was a span of 10 bases. CDR1 SGHTS and CDR2 YDEGEE come from the germline V gene. The CDR3 spans 13 residues. This chain links TRBV5-8 with TRBJ2-5, with TRBD1 as a possible D gene (6 bases). The receptor comes from a person between 18 and 65 years old who received the Ad26.COV2.S COVID-19 vaccine or a placebo. Sequencing used peripheral blood, obtained in a trial of Ad26.COV2.S vaccine versus placebo. DNA for the CDR3: TGTGCCAGCAGCTTACAGGGAGTGGAGACCCAGTACTTC. As protein: CASSLQGVETQYF.